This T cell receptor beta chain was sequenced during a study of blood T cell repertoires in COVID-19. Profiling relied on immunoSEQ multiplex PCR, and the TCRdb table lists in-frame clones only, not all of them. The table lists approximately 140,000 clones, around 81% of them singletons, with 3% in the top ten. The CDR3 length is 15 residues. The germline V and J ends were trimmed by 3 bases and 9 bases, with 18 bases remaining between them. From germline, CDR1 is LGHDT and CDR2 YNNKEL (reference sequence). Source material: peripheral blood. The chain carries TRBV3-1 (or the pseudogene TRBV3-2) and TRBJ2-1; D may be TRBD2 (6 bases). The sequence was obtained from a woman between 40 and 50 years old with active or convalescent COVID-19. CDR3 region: CASSQSGLLTGEQFF. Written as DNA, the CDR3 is TGTGCCAGCAGCCAGTCGGGACTCCTGACCGGTGAGCAGTTCTTC.